A single T cell receptor beta chain is shown here with its context. Antigen unknown. Germline-derived CDR1 and CDR2 are DFQATT and SNEGSKA (reference sequence). The CDR3 sequence is 18 residues long. The V end was cut by 4 bases, the J end by 0 bases, with 22 bases between. The sample originates from a study of identical twins. Each donor (without exception) was a healthy Caucasian. TCRdb reanalysed the 5' RACE reads using MiXCR and keeps one entry per CDR3 protein. The data contain around 470,000 distinct CDR3 sequences, 11% to 15% of them singletons. Study-wide findings and caveats: Not following the same donors, the study drew its conclusions from cross-sectional statistical analysis.

Another study also made use of these data, one on yellow fever vaccine responses in identical twins.

Sequencing input: CD4+ T cells sorted from blood. The TCR comes from a woman aged 18-29 years in good health. The V gene is TRBV20-1, the J gene TRBJ1-5; no reliable D call. The CDR3 is CSAIDGPWQTNSNQPQHF. The DNA of the CDR3 is TGCAGTGCTATAGACGGTCCGTGGCAGACTAATAGCAATCAGCCCCAGCATTTT.